This is a list of T cell receptor beta chains from one sample in a study of blood T cell repertoires in COVID-19. TCRdb's table, derived via immunoSEQ multiplex PCR, lists solely in-frame clones and lacks some. The table shows some 150,000 clones, with roughly 89% occurring only once. The sample comprised PBMCs or T cells enriched from blood (not recorded which). These receptor sequences come from a woman in her forties or fifties who had been exposed to COVID-19. Each CDR3 is given with its conserved first and last residue. Each record gives: J gene, V gene, D gene, clone size, CDR3 DNA, CDR3 protein. D genes are given only for firm matches. Some rows mark clone size as missing; the rest say once, few, many or name a class of expanded clone.

j_gene: TRBJ2-3; v_gene: TRBV11-3; d_gene: NA; abundance: NA; CDR3nt: TGTGCCAGCAGCTTAAGTGCCTCAGGGGATACGCAGTATTTT; CDR3aa: CASSLSASGDTQYF
j_gene: TRBJ1-2; v_gene: TRBV19; d_gene: TRBD1; abundance: few; CDR3nt: TGTGCCAGTAGTATTACAGGGGGCTACTACACCTTC; CDR3aa: CASSITGGYYTF
j_gene: TRBJ2-1; v_gene: TRBV19; d_gene: NA; abundance: NA; CDR3nt: TGTGCCAGTAGCGCCCCGGGACTGCAGTCCTACAATGAGCAGTTCTTC; CDR3aa: CASSAPGLQSYNEQFF
j_gene: TRBJ1-3; v_gene: TRBV15; d_gene: NA; abundance: NA; CDR3nt: TGTGCCACCAGCAGAGACAGGGCAGAAAACACCATATATTTT; CDR3aa: CATSRDRAENTIYF
j_gene: TRBJ1-1; v_gene: TRBV10-3; d_gene: NA; abundance: NA; CDR3nt: TGTGCCATCACGTCAGGGAGGGACACTGAAGCTTTCTTT; CDR3aa: CAITSGRDTEAFF
j_gene: TRBJ2-1; v_gene: TRBV9; d_gene: TRBD1; abundance: NA; CDR3nt: TGTGCCAGCAGCGTAGGATCAGGGGGCGGATCCAATGAGCAGTTCTTC; CDR3aa: CASSVGSGGGSNEQFF
j_gene: TRBJ1-1; v_gene: TRBV9; d_gene: NA; abundance: NA; CDR3nt: TGTGCCAGCAGCGTAGAACAGAGTCGCACTGAAGCTTTCTTT; CDR3aa: CASSVEQSRTEAFF
j_gene: TRBJ2-3; v_gene: TRBV10-1; d_gene: TRBD2; abundance: NA; CDR3nt: TGCGCCAGCAGTGACTCAATAGCGGGGGGGGCTACGCAGTATTTT; CDR3aa: CASSDSIAGGATQYF
j_gene: TRBJ2-2; v_gene: TRBV4-3; d_gene: NA; abundance: NA; CDR3nt: TGCGCCAGCAGCCCTCAAGTAGGTGGGCTCTCGCGAACCGGGGAGCTGTTTTTT; CDR3aa: CASSPQVGGLSRTGELFF
j_gene: TRBJ2-7; v_gene: TRBV19; d_gene: NA; abundance: NA; CDR3nt: TGTGCCAGTAGTATTACTAGGAGCTCCTACGAGCAGTACTTC; CDR3aa: CASSITRSSYEQYF
j_gene: TRBJ1-1; v_gene: TRBV18; d_gene: NA; abundance: NA; CDR3nt: TGTGCCAGCTCACCTTTCCGGGGGGATAATGAAGCTTTCTTT; CDR3aa: CASSPFRGDNEAFF
j_gene: TRBJ1-1; v_gene: TRBV5-1; d_gene: TRBD1; abundance: NA; CDR3nt: TGCGCCAGCAGCCCAAGGACAGGGGTCTTCACTGAAGCTTTCTTT; CDR3aa: CASSPRTGVFTEAFF
j_gene: TRBJ2-7; v_gene: TRBV14; d_gene: NA; abundance: NA; CDR3nt: TGTGCCAGCAGTCTCCACGCAGGAAAGGTGGACGAGCAGTACTTC; CDR3aa: CASSLHAGKVDEQYF
j_gene: TRBJ1-2; v_gene: TRBV28; d_gene: NA; abundance: NA; CDR3nt: TGTGCCAGCGGCTTTGGGCCCCCTCATGGCTACACCTTC; CDR3aa: CASGFGPPHGYTF
j_gene: TRBJ2-7; v_gene: TRBV5-4; d_gene: TRBD2; abundance: NA; CDR3nt: TGTGCCAGCAGCTTAACTAGCGGGGGGTCTCCCTACGAGCAGTACTTC; CDR3aa: CASSLTSGGSPYEQYF
j_gene: TRBJ1-2; v_gene: TRBV18; d_gene: TRBD1; abundance: once; CDR3nt: TGTGCCAGCTCTCCCGACAGGGAATACTATGGCTACACCTTC; CDR3aa: CASSPDREYYGYTF
j_gene: TRBJ2-4; v_gene: TRBV7-6; d_gene: NA; abundance: NA; CDR3nt: TGTGCCAGCAGCCCTTCTTCTCTAGCCAGCATTCAGTACTTC; CDR3aa: CASSPSSLASIQYF
j_gene: TRBJ2-5; v_gene: TRBV5-1; d_gene: NA; abundance: NA; CDR3nt: TGCGCCAGCAGCTTGGTAGGCAGGGCGCAAGAGACCCAGTACTTC; CDR3aa: CASSLVGRAQETQYF
j_gene: TRBJ1-2; v_gene: TRBV6-5; d_gene: NA; abundance: few; CDR3nt: TGTGCCAGCAGTTACTTCTCGACAGGAGATAATGGCTACACCTTC; CDR3aa: CASSYFSTGDNGYTF
j_gene: TRBJ2-7; v_gene: TRBV12-3/TRBV12-4; d_gene: NA; abundance: NA; CDR3nt: TGTGCCAGCAGTTCAGGCTACGAGCAGTACTTC; CDR3aa: CASSSGYEQYF
j_gene: TRBJ2-2; v_gene: TRBV9; d_gene: TRBD2; abundance: NA; CDR3nt: TGTGCCAGCAGCCCCGGGGGGACGAACACCGGGGAGCTGTTTTTT; CDR3aa: CASSPGGTNTGELFF
j_gene: TRBJ1-2; v_gene: TRBV4-1; d_gene: NA; abundance: NA; CDR3nt: TGCGCCAGCAGCCAAGATCAGCGGGGGGGCTACACCTTC; CDR3aa: CASSQDQRGGYTF